This entry describes one T cell receptor (beta chain). Its antigen is not yet known. No base-level quality is on record; no much larger clone is a single base apart. The library relied on the immunoSEQ multiplex PCR assay. DNA from the cultured, isolated CD4+ T cells was subjected to TCR beta CDR3 sequencing. The authors processed their data as follows. Non-productive TCR sequences were removed, reads were trimmed to the CDR3 region, and CDR3s of at least 7 amino acids were retained. The MANAFEST web app was used to pick out antigen-specific clonotypes by comparing their expansion in peptide wells with that in reference cultures. For clones to be considered positive, expansion at FDR<0.05 versus reference and all other wells, an odds ratio above 5, and a frequency above 0.1% in two replicate wells were required. A clonotype was called cross-reactive if it was significantly expanded both in SARS-CoV-2 spike wells and in at least one common cold coronavirus spike condition. Using the stringdist R package, CDR3 similarity was measured by Levenshtein distance, and unrooted trees were constructed with ape in R 3.6.1. In its TCRdb copy, this immuneACCESS table keeps in-frame sequences only and misses some clones. Where compared with another copy, unresolved V genes explain less than half of these, and the others have no known cause. V and J calls plus clone size are reproduced from that table; the DNA served to infer D and trimming. The sample data list 60,000 to 80,000 clones, and roughly 81% of these were observed just once. In total, the top ten clones hold 2% to 2.5% of the sample.

After less than 13 days of culture, CD4+ T cells were isolated with the EasySep CD4+ T cell isolation kit. Two doses of either the BNT162b2 or the mRNA-1273 mRNA SARS-CoV-2 vaccine were administered to participants. The absence of prior SARS-CoV-2 infection in healthy vaccine recipients was confirmed by negative nucleocapsid antibodies before and after vaccination. Half of the culture medium was replaced with fresh IL-2-containing medium on days 3 and 7. Unless otherwise noted, each peptide stimulation condition was cultured in triplicate wells. Using Ficoll-Paque Plus gradient centrifugation, PBMC were separated from whole blood and then either used fresh or cryopreserved at -140C. The QIAamp micro DNA kit was used to extract genomic DNA from the cultured CD4+ T cells. The CDR3 measures 14 amino acids from cysteine to phenylalanine. Only CDR3 DNA is held: 42 bases, read in frame from base 1. Here V drops 6 bases and J drops 0 bases, and the junction holds 4 bases not matched to any gene. CDR1 MNHEY and CDR2 SVGAGI were looked up in the germline V gene.

The data were obtained in a study of vaccination effects on CD4 cells after COVID-19 (dated by TCRdb to the early 2020s). For the study in its entirety: In the ViraFEST assay, PBMC were stimulated with viral peptide pools, and TCR sequencing was then used to find antigen-specific CD4+ T cell clonotypes based on their expansion. SARS-CoV-2 spike-specific CD4+ TCR repertoires were compared before and after mRNA vaccination in COVID-19 convalescent patients and in infection-naive vaccine recipients. Across the study, the median time from the second dose to post-vaccine sampling was 72 days (range 14 to 241). Cultures from other donors in the study were sequenced with the Oncomine TCR Beta short-read assay on an Illumina iSeq 100. Altogether, some 11 COVID-19 convalescent patients and 4 SARS-CoV-2-naive healthy vaccine recipients made up the full study. Each well held two million PBMC cultured in IMDM containing around 5.1% human AB serum, roughly 9.9 IU/ml IL-2 and gentamicin, along with roughly 10 ug/ml peptides. What the work shows at the level of the full study, not this receptor alone: In healthy vaccine recipients, vaccine-induced clones were almost all SARS-CoV-2 mono-reactive, with only 1 of 255 cross-reactive with common cold coronaviruses. The study was limited by a small number of convalescent patients, and early post-infection timepoints were lacking. Both infection-induced and vaccine-induced clones contracted markedly at late post-vaccination timepoints, which is consistent with waning T cell responses.

The source material was CD4+ T cells from PBMCs cultured without peptide, sampled after COVID-19 vaccination. The TCR originated in a human donor who received a COVID-19 vaccine. The rearrangement joined TRBV6-5 to TRBJ1-1, and 7 bases in between align with TRBD1. The CDR3 amino acid sequence is: CASRQGQLNTEAFF. The nucleotides read TGTGCCAGCAGACAGGGACAGTTGAACACTGAAGCTTTCTTT.